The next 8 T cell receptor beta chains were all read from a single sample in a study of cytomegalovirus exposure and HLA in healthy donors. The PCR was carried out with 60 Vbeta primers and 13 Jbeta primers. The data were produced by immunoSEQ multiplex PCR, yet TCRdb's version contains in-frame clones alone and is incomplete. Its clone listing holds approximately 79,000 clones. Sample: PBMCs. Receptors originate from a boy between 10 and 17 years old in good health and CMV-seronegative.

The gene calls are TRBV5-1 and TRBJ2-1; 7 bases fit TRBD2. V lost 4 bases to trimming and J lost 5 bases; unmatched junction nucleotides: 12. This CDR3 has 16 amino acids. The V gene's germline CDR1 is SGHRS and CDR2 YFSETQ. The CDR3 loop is CASSPRGGLPDNEQFF. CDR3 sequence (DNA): TGCGCCAGCAGCCCCCGCGGGGGACTACCAGACAATGAGCAGTTCTTC.

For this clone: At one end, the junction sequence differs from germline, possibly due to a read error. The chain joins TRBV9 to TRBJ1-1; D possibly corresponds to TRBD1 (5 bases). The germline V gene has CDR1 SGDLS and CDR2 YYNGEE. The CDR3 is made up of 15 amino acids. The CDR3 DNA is TGTGCCAGCAGCCCCCAGGGTAGAGTGAACACTGAAGATTTCTTT. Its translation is CASSPQGRVNTEDFF.

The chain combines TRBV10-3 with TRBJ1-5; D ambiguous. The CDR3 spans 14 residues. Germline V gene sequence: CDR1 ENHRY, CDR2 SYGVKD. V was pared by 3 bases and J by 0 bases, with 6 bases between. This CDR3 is CAISDEPSNQPQHF. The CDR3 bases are TGTGCCATCAGTGATGAGCCTAGCAATCAGCCCCAGCATTTT.

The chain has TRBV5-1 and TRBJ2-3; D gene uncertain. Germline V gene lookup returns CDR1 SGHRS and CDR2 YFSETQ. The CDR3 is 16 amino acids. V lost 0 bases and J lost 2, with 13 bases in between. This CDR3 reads CASSLATPYATDTQYF. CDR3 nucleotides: TGCGCCAGCAGCTTGGCGACTCCCTACGCCACAGATACGCAGTATTTT.

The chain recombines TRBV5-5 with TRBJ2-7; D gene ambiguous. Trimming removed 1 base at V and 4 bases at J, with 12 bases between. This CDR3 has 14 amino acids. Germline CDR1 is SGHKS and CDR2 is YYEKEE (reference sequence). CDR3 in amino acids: CASSLSGPSYEQYF. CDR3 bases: TGTGCCAGCAGCTTGTCAGGCCCCTCATACGAGCAGTACTTC.

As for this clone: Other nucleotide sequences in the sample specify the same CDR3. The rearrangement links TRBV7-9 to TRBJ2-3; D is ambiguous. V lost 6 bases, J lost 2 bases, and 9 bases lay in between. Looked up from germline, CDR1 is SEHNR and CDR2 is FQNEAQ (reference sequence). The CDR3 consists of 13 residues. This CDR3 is CASRSGSTDTQYF. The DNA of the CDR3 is TGTGCCAGCAGGTCCGGGTCCACAGATACGCAGTATTTT.

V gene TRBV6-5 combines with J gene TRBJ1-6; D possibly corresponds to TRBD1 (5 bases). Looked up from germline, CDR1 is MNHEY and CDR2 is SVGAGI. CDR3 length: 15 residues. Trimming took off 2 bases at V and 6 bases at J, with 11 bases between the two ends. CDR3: CASSYKGPVNSPLHF. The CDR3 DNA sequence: TGTGCCAGCAGTTACAAGGGGCCCGTTAATTCACCCCTCCACTTT.

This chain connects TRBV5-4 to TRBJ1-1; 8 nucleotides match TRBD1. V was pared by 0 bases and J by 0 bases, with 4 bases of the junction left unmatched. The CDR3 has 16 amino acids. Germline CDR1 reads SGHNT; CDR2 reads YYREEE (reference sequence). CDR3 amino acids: CASSLGTGLLNTEAFF. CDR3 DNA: TGTGCCAGCAGCTTGGGGACAGGGCTTTTGAACACTGAAGCTTTCTTT.